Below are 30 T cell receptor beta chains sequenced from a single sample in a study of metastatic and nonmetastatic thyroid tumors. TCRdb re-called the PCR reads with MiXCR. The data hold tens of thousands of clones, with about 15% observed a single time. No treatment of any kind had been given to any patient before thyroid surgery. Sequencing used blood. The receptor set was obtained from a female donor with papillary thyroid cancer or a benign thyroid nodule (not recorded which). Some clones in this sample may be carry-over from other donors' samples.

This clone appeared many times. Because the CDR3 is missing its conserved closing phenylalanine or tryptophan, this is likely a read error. This chain's CDR3 is CATSRDVGLTPYGYTS. DNA of the CDR3: TGTGCCACCAGCAGAGATGTTGGCCTCACCCCCTATGGCTACACCTCC. The V call is TRBV15, the J call TRBJ1-2; D remains unclear. This CDR3 has 16 amino acids. CDR1 and CDR2 (germline): LNHNV, YYDKDF (reference sequence). The V and J ends lost 0 bases and 4 bases respectively, with 15 bases between them.

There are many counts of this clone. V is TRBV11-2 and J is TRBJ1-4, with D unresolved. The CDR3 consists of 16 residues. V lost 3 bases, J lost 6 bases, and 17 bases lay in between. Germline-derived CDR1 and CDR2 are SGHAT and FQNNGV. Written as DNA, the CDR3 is TGTGCCAGCAGCTTGGGAGGGTCCCCTTCCTATGAAAAACTGTTTTTT. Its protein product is CASSLGGSPSYEKLFF.

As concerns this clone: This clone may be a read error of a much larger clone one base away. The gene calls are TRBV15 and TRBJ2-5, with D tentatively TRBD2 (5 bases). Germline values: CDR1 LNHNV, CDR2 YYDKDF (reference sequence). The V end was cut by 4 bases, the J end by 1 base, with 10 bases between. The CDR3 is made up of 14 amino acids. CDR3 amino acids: CATSISRGQETQYF. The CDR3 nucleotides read TGTGCCACCAGCATCAGTCGGGGCCAAGAGACCCAGTACTTC.

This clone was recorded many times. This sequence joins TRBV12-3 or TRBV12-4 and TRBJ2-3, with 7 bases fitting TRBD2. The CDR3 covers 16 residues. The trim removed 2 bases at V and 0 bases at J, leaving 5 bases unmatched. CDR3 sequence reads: CASSLRSGGSTDTQYF. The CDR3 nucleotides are TGTGCCAGCAGTTTAAGATCGGGGGGAAGCACAGATACGCAGTATTTT.

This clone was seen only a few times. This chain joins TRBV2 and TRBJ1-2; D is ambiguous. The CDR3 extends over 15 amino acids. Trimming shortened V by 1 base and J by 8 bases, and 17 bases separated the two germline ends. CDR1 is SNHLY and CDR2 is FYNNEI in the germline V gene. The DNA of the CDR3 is TGTGCCAGCAGTGAAGAGTCGGAGTACATTGGGGGCTACACCTTC. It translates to CASSEESEYIGGYTF.

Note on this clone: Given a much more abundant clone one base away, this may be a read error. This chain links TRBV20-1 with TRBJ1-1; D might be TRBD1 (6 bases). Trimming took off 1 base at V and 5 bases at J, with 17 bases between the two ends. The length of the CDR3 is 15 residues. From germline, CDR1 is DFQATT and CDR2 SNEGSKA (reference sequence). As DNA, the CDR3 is TGCAGTGCTAGAGGTGAAGGTGGGGGCTGGACTGAAGCTTTCTTT. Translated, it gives CSARGEGGGWTEAFF.

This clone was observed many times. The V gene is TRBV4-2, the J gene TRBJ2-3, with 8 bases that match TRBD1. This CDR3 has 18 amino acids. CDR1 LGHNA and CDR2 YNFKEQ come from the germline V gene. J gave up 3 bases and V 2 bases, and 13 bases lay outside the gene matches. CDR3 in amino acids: CASSQSRYGTGGTDTQYF. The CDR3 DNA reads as TGTGCCAGCAGCCAAAGCCGATACGGGACAGGTGGAACAGATACGCAGTATTTT.

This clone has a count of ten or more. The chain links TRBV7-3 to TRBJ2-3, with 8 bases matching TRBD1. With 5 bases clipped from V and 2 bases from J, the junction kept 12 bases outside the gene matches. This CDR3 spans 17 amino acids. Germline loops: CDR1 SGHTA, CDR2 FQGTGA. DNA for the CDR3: TGTGCCAGCAGCCCCGGGACAGGTCGTTACTTCACAGATACGCAGTATTTT. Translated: CASSPGTGRYFTDTQYF.

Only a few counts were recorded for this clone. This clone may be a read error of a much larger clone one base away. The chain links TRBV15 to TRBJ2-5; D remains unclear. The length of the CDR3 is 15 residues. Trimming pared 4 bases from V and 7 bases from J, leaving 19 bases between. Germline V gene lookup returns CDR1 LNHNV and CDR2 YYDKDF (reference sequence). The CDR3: CATSIGGRAVVTQYF. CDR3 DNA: TGTGCCACCAGCATAGGCGGAAGGGCGGTCGTGACCCAGTACTTC.

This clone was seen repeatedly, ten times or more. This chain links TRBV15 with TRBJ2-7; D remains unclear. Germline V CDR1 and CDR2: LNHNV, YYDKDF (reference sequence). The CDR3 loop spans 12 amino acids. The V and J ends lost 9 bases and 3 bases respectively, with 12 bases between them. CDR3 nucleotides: TGTGCCACGGGCGAGAACCGCTACGAGCAGTACTTC. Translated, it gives CATGENRYEQYF.

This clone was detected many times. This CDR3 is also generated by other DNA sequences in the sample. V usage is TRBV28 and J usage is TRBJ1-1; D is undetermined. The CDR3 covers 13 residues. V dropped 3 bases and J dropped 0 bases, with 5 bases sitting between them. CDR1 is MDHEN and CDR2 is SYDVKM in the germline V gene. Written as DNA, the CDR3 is TGTGCCAGCAGTTTGAGGGTGAACACTGAAGCTTTCTTT. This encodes CASSLRVNTEAFF.

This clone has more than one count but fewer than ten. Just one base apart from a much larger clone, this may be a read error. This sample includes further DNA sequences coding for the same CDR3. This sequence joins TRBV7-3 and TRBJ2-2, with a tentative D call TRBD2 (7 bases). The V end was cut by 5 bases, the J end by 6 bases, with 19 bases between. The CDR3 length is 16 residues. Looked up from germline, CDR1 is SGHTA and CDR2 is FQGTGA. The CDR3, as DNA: TGTGCCAGCAGCCCCTCGTCGGGGGGCGGTGCCGGGGAGCTGTTTTTT. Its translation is CASSPSSGGGAGELFF.

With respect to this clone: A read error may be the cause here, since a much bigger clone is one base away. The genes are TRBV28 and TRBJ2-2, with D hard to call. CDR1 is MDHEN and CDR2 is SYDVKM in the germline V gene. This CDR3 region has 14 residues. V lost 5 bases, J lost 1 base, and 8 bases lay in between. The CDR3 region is CASSLLGNTGELFF. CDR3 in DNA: TGTGCCAGCAGTCTTTTGGGGAACACCGGGGAGCTGTTTTTT.

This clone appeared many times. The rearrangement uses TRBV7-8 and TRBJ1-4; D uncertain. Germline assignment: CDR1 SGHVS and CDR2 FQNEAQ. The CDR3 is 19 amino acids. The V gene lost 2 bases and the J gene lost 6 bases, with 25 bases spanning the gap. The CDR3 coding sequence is TGTGCCAGCAGCTTACAGCTCGATTTGGTACCCTCCGGGCATGAAAAACTGTTTTTT. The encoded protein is CASSLQLDLVPSGHEKLFF.

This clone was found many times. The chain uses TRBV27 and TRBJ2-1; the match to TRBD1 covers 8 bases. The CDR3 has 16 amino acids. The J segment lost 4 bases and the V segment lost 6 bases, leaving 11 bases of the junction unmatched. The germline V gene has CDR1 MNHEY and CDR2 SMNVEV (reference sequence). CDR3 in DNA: TGTGCCAGCAGCCCGGCCGGGACAGGATTTTACAATGAGCAGTTCTTC. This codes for CASSPAGTGFYNEQFF.

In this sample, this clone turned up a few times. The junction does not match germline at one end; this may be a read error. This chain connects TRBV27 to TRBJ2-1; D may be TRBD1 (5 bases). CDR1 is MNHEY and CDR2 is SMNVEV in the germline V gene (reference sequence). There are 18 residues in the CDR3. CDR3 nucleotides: TGTGCCATCAGTCCCTTTAGAGTGGGGCCCAGCTCCTACAATGAGCAGTTCTTC. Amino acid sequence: CAISPFRVGPSSYNEQFF.

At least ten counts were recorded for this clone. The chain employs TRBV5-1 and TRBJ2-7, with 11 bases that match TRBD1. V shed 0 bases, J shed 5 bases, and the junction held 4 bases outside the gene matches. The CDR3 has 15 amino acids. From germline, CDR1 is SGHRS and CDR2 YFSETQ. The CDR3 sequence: CASSLGTGGENEQYF. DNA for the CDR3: TGCGCCAGCAGCTTGGGGACAGGGGGCGAAAACGAGCAGTACTTC.

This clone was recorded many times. The CDR3 here is CAISLEAGNTEAFF. Here the CDR3 DNA reads TGTGCCATCTCCCTAGAAGCTGGGAACACTGAAGCTTTCTTT. This rearrangement joins TRBV28 to TRBJ1-1; D not resolved. This CDR3 spans 14 amino acids. Trimming shortened V by 10 bases and J by 1 base, and 16 bases separated the two germline ends. CDR1 and CDR2 from the germline V gene are MDHEN and SYDVKM.

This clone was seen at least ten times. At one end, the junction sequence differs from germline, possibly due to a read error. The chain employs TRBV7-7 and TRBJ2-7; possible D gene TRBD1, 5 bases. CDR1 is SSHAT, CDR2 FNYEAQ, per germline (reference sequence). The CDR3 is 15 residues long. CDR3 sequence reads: CASSLDDDSSYEQYF. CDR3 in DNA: TGTGCTAGCAGCTTAGACGATGACAGCTCCTACGAGCAGTACTTC.

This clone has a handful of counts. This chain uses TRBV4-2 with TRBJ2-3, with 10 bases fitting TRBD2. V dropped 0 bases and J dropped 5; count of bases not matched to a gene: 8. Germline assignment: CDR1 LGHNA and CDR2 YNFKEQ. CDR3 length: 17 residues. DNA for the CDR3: TGTGCCAGCAGCCAAGAAGAGATAGCGGGGGGTGTAGATACGCAGTATTTT. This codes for CASSQEEIAGGVDTQYF.

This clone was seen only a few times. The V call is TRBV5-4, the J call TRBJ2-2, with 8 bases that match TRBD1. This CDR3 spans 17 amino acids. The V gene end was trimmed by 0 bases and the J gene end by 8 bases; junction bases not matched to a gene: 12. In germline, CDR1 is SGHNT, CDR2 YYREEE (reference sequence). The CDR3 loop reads CASSLDPTGVTRGELFF. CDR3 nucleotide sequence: TGTGCCAGCAGCTTGGACCCGACAGGGGTTACGAGAGGGGAGCTGTTTTTT. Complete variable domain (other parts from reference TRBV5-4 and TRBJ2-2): ETGVTQSPTHLIKTRGQQVTLRCSSQSGHNTVSWYQQALGQGPQFIFQYYREEENGRGNFPPRFSGLQFPNYSSELNVNALELDDSALYLCASSLDPTGVTRGELFFGEGSRLTVL.

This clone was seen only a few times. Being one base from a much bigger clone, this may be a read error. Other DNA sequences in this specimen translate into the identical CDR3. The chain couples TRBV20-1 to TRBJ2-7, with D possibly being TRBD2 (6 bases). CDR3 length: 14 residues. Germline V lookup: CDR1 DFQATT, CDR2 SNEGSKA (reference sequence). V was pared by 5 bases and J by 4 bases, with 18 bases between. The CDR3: CSAQAGLATYEQYF. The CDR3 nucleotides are TGCAGTGCTCAGGCGGGGCTAGCGACATACGAGCAGTACTTC.

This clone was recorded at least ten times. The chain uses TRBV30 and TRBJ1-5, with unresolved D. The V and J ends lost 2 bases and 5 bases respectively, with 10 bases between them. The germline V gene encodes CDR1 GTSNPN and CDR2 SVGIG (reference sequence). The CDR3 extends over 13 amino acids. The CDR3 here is CAWSKHGYQPQHF. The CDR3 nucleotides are TGTGCCTGGAGTAAACATGGGTATCAGCCCCAGCATTTT.

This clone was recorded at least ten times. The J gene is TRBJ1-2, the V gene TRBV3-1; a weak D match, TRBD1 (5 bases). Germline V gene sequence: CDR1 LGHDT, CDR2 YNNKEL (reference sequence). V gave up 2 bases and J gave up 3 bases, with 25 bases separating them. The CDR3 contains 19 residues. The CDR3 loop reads CASSQKGPLAGWGYYGYTF. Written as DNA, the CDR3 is TGTGCCAGCAGCCAAAAGGGCCCGTTGGCAGGGTGGGGATACTATGGCTACACCTTC.

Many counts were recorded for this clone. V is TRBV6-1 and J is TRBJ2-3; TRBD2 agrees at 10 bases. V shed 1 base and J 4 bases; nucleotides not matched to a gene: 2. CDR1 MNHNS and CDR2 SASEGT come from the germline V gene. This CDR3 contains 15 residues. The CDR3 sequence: CASSEGTSGADTQYF. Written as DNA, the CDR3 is TGTGCCAGCAGTGAAGGGACTAGCGGCGCAGATACGCAGTATTTT.

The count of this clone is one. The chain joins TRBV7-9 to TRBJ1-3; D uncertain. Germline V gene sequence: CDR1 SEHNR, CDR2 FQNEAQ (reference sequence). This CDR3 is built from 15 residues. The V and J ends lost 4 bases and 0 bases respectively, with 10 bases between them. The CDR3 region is CASSSPQDSGNTIYF. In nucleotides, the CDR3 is TGTGCCAGCAGCTCTCCACAAGACTCTGGAAACACCATATATTTT.

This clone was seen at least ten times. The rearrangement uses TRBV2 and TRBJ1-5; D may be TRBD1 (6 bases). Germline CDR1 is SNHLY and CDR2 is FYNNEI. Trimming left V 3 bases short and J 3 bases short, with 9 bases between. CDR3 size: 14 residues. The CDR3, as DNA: TGTGCCAGCAGTGAGGACAGCATCAATCAGCCCCAGCATTTT. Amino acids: CASSEDSINQPQHF.

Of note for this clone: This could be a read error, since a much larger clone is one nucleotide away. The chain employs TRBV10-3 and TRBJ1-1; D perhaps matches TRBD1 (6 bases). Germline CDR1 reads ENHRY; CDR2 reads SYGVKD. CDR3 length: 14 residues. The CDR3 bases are TGTGACATCAGTGGGCGGGGGCCCAACACTGAAGCTTTCTTT. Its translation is CDISGRGPNTEAFF.

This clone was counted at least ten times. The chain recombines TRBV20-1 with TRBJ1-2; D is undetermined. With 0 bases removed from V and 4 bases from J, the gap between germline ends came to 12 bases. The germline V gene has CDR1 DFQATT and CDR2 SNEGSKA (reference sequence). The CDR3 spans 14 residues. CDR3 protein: CSARDPERVYGYTF. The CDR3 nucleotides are TGCAGTGCTAGAGATCCTGAACGGGTCTATGGCTACACCTTC.

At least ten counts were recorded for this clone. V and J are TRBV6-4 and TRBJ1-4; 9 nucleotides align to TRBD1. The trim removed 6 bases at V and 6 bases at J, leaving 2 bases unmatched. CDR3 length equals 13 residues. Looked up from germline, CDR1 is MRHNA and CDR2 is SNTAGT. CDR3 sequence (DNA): TGTGCCAGCAGGGGGGACAGGGATGAAAAACTGTTTTTT. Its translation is CASRGDRDEKLFF.